This entry lists 32 T cell receptor beta chains sequenced from one sample in a study of human T cells and chemical hapten exposure. Time point defined: healthy volunteer bleed at 6 weeks. Total RNA came from unfractionated whole blood. In TCRdb, the RACE reads were re-called with MiXCR into one record per CDR3 protein. The table has about 82,000 distinct CDR3 sequences, 8.6% seen once; the top ten hold roughly 1.4%. Sample: whole blood. The receptors stem from a male donor in good health. Some clones in this sample may be carry-over from other donors' samples.

The gene calls are TRBV28 and TRBJ2-3; 8 positions agree with TRBD1. The CDR3 consists of 17 residues. Germline V CDR1 and CDR2: MDHEN, SYDVKM. Germline trimming cut 5 bases from V and 2 bases from J; bases unmatched to any gene: 12. The CDR3 sequence: CASSLPGQALLTDTQYF. The CDR3 nucleotides are TGTGCCAGCAGTCTCCCGGGACAGGCCCTACTCACAGATACGCAGTATTTT.

V is TRBV29-1 and J is TRBJ2-7, with D perhaps given as TRBD1 or TRBD2 (5 bases each). CDR1 SQVTM and CDR2 ANQGSEA come from the germline V gene. V lost 2 bases and J 5 bases, leaving 10 bases between the germline ends. The length of the CDR3 is 12 residues. The CDR3 DNA reads as TGCAGCGTTGAACCAGGGACCCACGAGCAGTACTTC. Protein: CSVEPGTHEQYF.

V and J are TRBV27 and TRBJ2-3; 7 bases match TRBD1. The ends lost 8 bases at V and 1 base at J; junction bases unmatched: 9. Germline V gives CDR1 MNHEY, CDR2 SMNVEV (reference sequence). CDR3 length: 15 residues. CDR3 residues: CASSFGTVGTDTQYF. The CDR3 nucleotides read TGTGCCAGCTCTTTTGGGACAGTCGGCACAGATACGCAGTATTTT.

This clonotype appeared a few times. This chain joins TRBV3-1 and TRBJ2-1; D gene ambiguous. The V gene's germline CDR1 is LGHDT and CDR2 YNNKEL (reference sequence). Trimming cost V 4 bases and J 6 bases, with 19 bases left between them. This CDR3 has 16 amino acids. The CDR3 region has the DNA TGTGCCAGCAGCCCAAGTGCGGCGCTGGCAATCAATGAGCAGTTCTTC. Translated: CASSPSAALAINEQFF.

This clonotype was observed a handful of times. The J gene is TRBJ1-5, the V gene TRBV7-2; tentatively, D is TRBD1 (5 bases). Germline V gives CDR1 SGHTA, CDR2 FQGNSA. The CDR3 spans 16 residues. Trimming took off 1 base at V and 2 bases at J, with 12 bases between the two ends. CDR3 nucleotide sequence: TGTGCCAGCAGCTTAGAGGGCAGGGCACGCAATCAGCCCCAGCATTTT. This gives the protein CASSLEGRARNQPQHF.

About this clonotype itself: With a much larger clone just one base away, this may be a read error. The chain combines TRBV27 with TRBJ2-7, with 7 bases fitting TRBD1. Germline-derived CDR1 and CDR2 are MNHEY and SMNVEV (reference sequence). The CDR3 covers 14 residues. Written as DNA, the CDR3 is TGTGCCAGCAGTACAGGGGATCAGGTGTACGAGCAGTGCTTC. Translated, it gives CASSTGDQVYEQCF.

V gene TRBV7-6 combines with J gene TRBJ1-5; the match to TRBD1 covers 11 bases. Trimming took 5 bases from V and 5 from J; bases not matched to a gene: 5. This CDR3 has 15 amino acids. Germline V gene data show CDR1 as SGHVS and CDR2 as FNYEAQ. The CDR3 loop is CASSERDRGDQPQHF. CDR3 DNA sequence: TGTGCCAGCAGCGAGCGGGACAGGGGGGATCAGCCCCAGCATTTT.

The chain recombines TRBV6-4 with TRBJ2-2, with a weak D call TRBD1 (6 bases). CDR3 length equals 14 residues. The V and J ends lost 7 bases and 3 bases respectively, with 12 bases between them. The germline V gene encodes CDR1 MRHNA and CDR2 SNTAGT. This chain's CDR3 is CASKGERDTGELFF. The CDR3, as DNA: TGTGCCAGCAAGGGGGAAAGGGACACCGGGGAGCTGTTTTTT.

This clonotype was seen more than once but under ten times. The chain recombines TRBV6-2 or TRBV6-3 with TRBJ2-3; either TRBD1 or TRBD2 may fit D (5 bases each). The germline V gene has CDR1 MNHEY and CDR2 SVGEGT. This CDR3 has 13 amino acids. V lost 3 bases and J 6 bases, leaving 10 bases between the germline ends. The CDR3 region is CASSYSGLDTQYF. In nucleotides, the CDR3 is TGTGCCAGCAGTTATTCGGGGCTTGATACGCAGTATTTT.

The chain is built from TRBV4-1 and TRBJ2-1, with 9 bases matching TRBD2. This CDR3 contains 17 residues. Germline V gene data show CDR1 as MGHRA and CDR2 as YSYEKL. The junction had 10 bases not matched to a gene; V was cut back by 0 bases and J by 7 bases. The CDR3 coding sequence is TGCGCCAGCAGCCAAGATGGGCGGGAGGGCCTAAGAAATGAGCAGTTCTTC. Translation: CASSQDGREGLRNEQFF.

The V and J genes are TRBV12-3 or TRBV12-4 and TRBJ2-1, with a weak D call TRBD2 (5 bases). This CDR3 is built from 14 residues. Trimming stripped 3 bases from V and 4 bases from J, with 10 bases between. The DNA of the CDR3 is TGTGCCAGCAGTTTCGCGGGCCTTTACAATGAGCAGTTCTTC. Amino acids: CASSFAGLYNEQFF.

This clonotype showed up many times. The gene calls are TRBV6-6 and TRBJ2-7; D could derive from TRBD1 or TRBD2 (5 bases each). Trimming took off 4 bases at V and 4 bases at J, with 14 bases between the two ends. Germline lookup yields CDR1 MNHNY and CDR2 SVGAGI (reference sequence). CDR3 size: 14 residues. CDR3 loop: CASSFADGTYEQYF. CDR3 DNA: TGTGCCAGCAGTTTCGCGGACGGGACGTACGAGCAGTACTTC.

The chain is built from TRBV2 and TRBJ2-5; tentatively, D is TRBD2 (7 bases). This CDR3 contains 15 residues. V was pared by 4 bases and J by 5 bases, with 17 bases between. Germline assignment: CDR1 SNHLY and CDR2 FYNNEI. The DNA of the CDR3 is TGTGCCAGCAGTGGATCGGGGGGCCCCGTTGAGACCCAGTACTTC. This sequence encodes CASSGSGGPVETQYF.

This clonotype was counted ten times or more. The J gene is TRBJ2-1, the V gene TRBV12-3 or TRBV12-4; 7 bases align to TRBD2. Losses at the gene ends were 5 bases for V and 0 bases for J; bases not matched to a gene: 4. There are 15 residues in the CDR3. CDR3 sequence reads: CASSREESSYNEQFF. In nucleotides, the CDR3 is TGTGCCAGCAGTCGGGAGGAGAGCTCCTACAATGAGCAGTTCTTC.

This clonotype was recorded at least ten times. The rearrangement links TRBV11-2 to TRBJ2-1, with TRBD1 matching over 8 bases. Germline trimming cut 5 bases from V and 8 bases from J; bases unmatched to any gene: 14. The germline V gene encodes CDR1 SGHAT and CDR2 FQNNGV. The CDR3 length is 16 residues. CDR3 sequence: CASSQYGGQGEDEQFF. CDR3 in DNA: TGTGCCAGCAGCCAATACGGCGGACAGGGAGAGGATGAGCAGTTCTTC. Full variable domain (outside the CDR3, taken from reference TRBV11-2 and TRBJ2-1): EAGVAQSPRYKIIEKRQSVAFWCNPISGHATLYWYQQILGQGPKLLIQFQNNGVVDDSQLPKDRFSAERLKGVDSTLKIQPAKLEDSAVYLCASSQYGGQGEDEQFFGPGTRLTVL.

This clonotype has more than one count but fewer than ten. The chain combines TRBV12-3 or TRBV12-4 with TRBJ1-1, with unresolved D. The CDR3 extends over 14 amino acids. Trimming took off 5 bases at V and 7 bases at J, with 17 bases between the two ends. DNA for the CDR3: TGTGCCAGCAGTCGCTTTCCGGGTTCAGATGAAGCTTTCTTT. Translated, it gives CASSRFPGSDEAFF.

Many counts were recorded for this clonotype. The chain couples TRBV29-1 to TRBJ2-7; D call uncertain. Germline V gives CDR1 SQVTM, CDR2 ANQGSEA. This CDR3 comprises 11 residues. The V gene lost 7 bases and the J gene lost 6 bases, with 13 bases spanning the gap. CDR3 coding DNA: TGCAGCGCAAAAGGCCAGGTCGAGCAGTACTTC. It codes for CSAKGQVEQYF.

This clonotype was seen many times. This sequence joins TRBV27 and TRBJ2-7, with TRBD2 identical over 7 bases. This CDR3 is 13 amino acids long. Germline V lookup: CDR1 MNHEY, CDR2 SMNVEV (reference sequence). Trimming cost V 4 bases and J 5 bases; bases outside gene matches: 5. CDR3 in DNA: TGTGCCAGCAGTTCGGCGGGGGTCCACGAGCAGTACTTC. It is translated as CASSSAGVHEQYF.

This chain joins TRBV5-1 and TRBJ2-7; D possibly uses TRBD1 or TRBD2 (5 bases each). The CDR3 totals 14 residues. V was pared by 4 bases and J by 5 bases, with 16 bases between. Germline CDR1 SGHRS, CDR2 YFSETQ. The CDR3 sequence is CASSLPGPVHEQYF. CDR3 in DNA: TGCGCCAGCAGCCTACCGGGGCCCGTCCACGAGCAGTACTTC.

The chain uses TRBV7-2 and TRBJ1-6; D remains ambiguous. V shed 1 base and J shed 11 bases, with 9 bases lying between them. The CDR3 is made up of 13 amino acids. CDR1 is SGHTA, CDR2 FQGNSA, per germline. CDR3 region: CASSLGGTPPLHF. The CDR3 coding sequence is TGTGCCAGCAGCTTAGGCGGCACCCCACCCCTCCACTTT.

This clonotype was picked up many times. The gene calls are TRBV12-3 or TRBV12-4 and TRBJ2-3; D call uncertain. The germline V and J ends were trimmed by 5 bases and 1 base, with 7 bases remaining between them. The CDR3 is 13 residues long. The CDR3 region is CASSLKGTDTQYF. CDR3 DNA: TGTGCCAGCAGTCTAAAGGGCACAGATACGCAGTATTTT.

V and J are TRBV7-8 and TRBJ2-5, with 8 bases identical to TRBD1. Trimming cost V 5 bases and J 2 bases; bases outside gene matches: 7. The CDR3 is 15 amino acids. CDR1 is SGHVS, CDR2 FQNEAQ, per germline. CDR3 in amino acids: CASSHGTGLQETQYF. The CDR3 bases are TGTGCCAGCAGCCACGGGACAGGCCTTCAAGAGACCCAGTACTTC.

A few counts support this clonotype. J is TRBJ2-5 and V is TRBV27, with 7 bases aligning to TRBD2. V was pared by 6 bases and J by 0 bases, with 4 bases of the junction left unmatched. The CDR3 has 14 amino acids. Germline assignment: CDR1 MNHEY and CDR2 SMNVEV (reference sequence). DNA for the CDR3: TGTGCCAGCAGCCCCGGGAGGTACCAAGAGACCCAGTACTTC. This gives the protein CASSPGRYQETQYF.

This clonotype was picked up many times. V and J are TRBV6-1 and TRBJ2-1; TRBD2 is a possible D gene (5 bases). The germline V and J ends were trimmed by 6 bases and 0 bases, with 12 bases remaining between them. The CDR3 is made up of 15 amino acids. Germline V CDR1 and CDR2: MNHNS, SASEGT. The CDR3 sequence: CASSMSGSSYNEQFF. Written as DNA, the CDR3 is TGTGCCAGCAGCATGTCTGGGAGCTCCTACAATGAGCAGTTCTTC.

In its sample, this clonotype was seen many times. This rearrangement joins TRBV11-2 to TRBJ1-1, with D maybe TRBD1 (5 bases). The germline V gene encodes CDR1 SGHAT and CDR2 FQNNGV. CDR3 length: 17 residues. V lost 2 bases and J lost 3, with 19 bases in between. The CDR3 loop is CASSLFTRDLLDTEAFF. The CDR3 DNA sequence: TGTGCCAGCAGCTTATTCACCCGGGACCTCCTCGACACTGAAGCTTTCTTT. The entire variable domain, with the rest obtained from reference TRBV11-2 and TRBJ1-1, is as follows: EAGVAQSPRYKIIEKRQSVAFWCNPISGHATLYWYQQILGQGPKLLIQFQNNGVVDDSQLPKDRFSAERLKGVDSTLKIQPAKLEDSAVYLCASSLFTRDLLDTEAFFGQGTRLTVV.

The rearrangement links TRBV10-2 to TRBJ2-1; 9 bases agree with TRBD1. This CDR3 is 14 amino acids long. Germline CDR1 is WSHSY and CDR2 is SAAADI. The trim removed 10 bases at V and 2 bases at J, leaving 6 bases unmatched. CDR3 sequence: CATLDRGTYNEQFF. The CDR3 nucleotides read TGCGCCACCCTGGACAGGGGAACCTACAATGAGCAGTTCTTC.

The chain carries TRBV20-1 and TRBJ2-1, with 14 nucleotides matching TRBD2. CDR1 DFQATT and CDR2 SNEGSKA come from the germline V gene (reference sequence). There are 20 residues in the CDR3. Unmatched junction bases numbered 18, after V lost 7 bases and J lost 1 base. CDR3 sequence reads: CSVSQTRLAGGPGSYNEQFF. In DNA, the CDR3 is TGCAGTGTTAGCCAAACCCGACTAGCGGGAGGGCCAGGATCCTACAATGAGCAGTTCTTC.

The gene calls are TRBV7-2 and TRBJ2-4; 7 positions match TRBD2. The CDR3 has 15 residues. Germline CDR1 SGHTA, CDR2 FQGNSA. V trimming: 0 bases; J trimming: 9 bases; junction bases outside the gene matches: 8. The CDR3 loop is CASSLASGTGGIQYF. In DNA, the CDR3 is TGTGCCAGCAGCTTAGCTAGTGGGACGGGAGGCATTCAGTACTTC.

This chain links TRBV2 with TRBJ1-5; 8 positions match TRBD1. V was pared by 7 bases and J by 5 bases, with 4 bases of the junction left unmatched. CDR3 size: 13 residues. Germline assignment: CDR1 SNHLY and CDR2 FYNNEI. The CDR3 sequence is CASKYRGDQPQHF. The DNA for the CDR3 is TGTGCCAGCAAGTACAGGGGGGATCAGCCCCAGCATTTT.

Ten or more counts support this clonotype. The chain is built from TRBV27 and TRBJ2-7, with 15 bases fitting TRBD2. CDR1 is MNHEY and CDR2 is SMNVEV in the germline V gene (reference sequence). The CDR3 is 20 amino acids. Germline trimming cut 4 bases from V and 5 bases from J; bases unmatched to any gene: 18. The CDR3 nucleotides read TGTGCCAGCAGTTCGACCCCGGGACAGGGACTAGCGGGAGGAAGGAACGAGCAGTACTTC. It yields the protein CASSSTPGQGLAGGRNEQYF.

This clonotype appeared a few times. The chain is built from TRBV14 and TRBJ2-7, with D possibly TRBD2 on 5 matching bases. The CDR3 sequence is 13 residues long. Per the germline V gene, CDR1 is SGHDN and CDR2 is FVKESK. The V gene lost 1 base and the J gene lost 10 bases, with 14 bases spanning the gap. CDR3 sequence reads: CASSQGIGSPQYF. The CDR3 DNA is TGTGCCAGCAGCCAAGGTATTGGGAGTCCCCAGTACTTC. The full variable domain, in which reference TRBV14 and TRBJ2-7 provide the parts outside the CDR3, is EAGVTQFPSHSVIEKGQTVTLRCDPISGHDNLYWYRRVMGKEIKFLLHFVKESKQDESGMPNNRFLAERTGGTYSTLKVQPAELEDSGVYFCASSQGIGSPQYFGPGTRLTVT.

This clonotype was found a few times. The chain uses TRBV12-3 or TRBV12-4 and TRBJ1-1; perhaps TRBD1 as D (5 bases). The CDR3 is 13 residues long. Deletions cut 1 base from V and 4 bases from J, with 7 bases between. CDR3 in DNA: TGTGCCAGCAGTTTAGGTCAGGGCACTGAAGCTTTCTTT. It codes for CASSLGQGTEAFF.